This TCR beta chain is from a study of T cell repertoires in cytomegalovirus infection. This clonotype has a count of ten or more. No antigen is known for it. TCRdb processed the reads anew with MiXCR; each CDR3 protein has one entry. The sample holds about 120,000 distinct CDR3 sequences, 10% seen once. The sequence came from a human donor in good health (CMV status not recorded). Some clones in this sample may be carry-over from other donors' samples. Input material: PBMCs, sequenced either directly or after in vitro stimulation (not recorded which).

CDR3 sequence reads: CASSNEQFF. CDR3 sequence (DNA): TGTGCCAGCAGCAATGAGCAGTTCTTC. The chain employs TRBV7-9 and TRBJ2-1; D is undetermined. CDR3 length: 9 residues. The V end was cut by 5 bases, the J end by 7 bases, with 0 bases between. Germline V gene sequence: CDR1 SEHNR, CDR2 FQNEAQ (reference sequence).